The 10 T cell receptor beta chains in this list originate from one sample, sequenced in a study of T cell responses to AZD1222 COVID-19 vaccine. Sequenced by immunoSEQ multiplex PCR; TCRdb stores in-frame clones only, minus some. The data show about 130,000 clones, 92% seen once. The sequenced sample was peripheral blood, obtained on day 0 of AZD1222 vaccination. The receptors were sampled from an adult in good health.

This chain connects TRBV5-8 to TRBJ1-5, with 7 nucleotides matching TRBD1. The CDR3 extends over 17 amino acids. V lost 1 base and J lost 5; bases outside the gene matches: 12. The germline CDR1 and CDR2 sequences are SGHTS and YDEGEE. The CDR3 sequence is CASSLHTTGHGDQPQHF. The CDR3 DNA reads TGTGCCAGCAGCTTGCATACGACAGGGCATGGCGATCAGCCCCAGCATTTT. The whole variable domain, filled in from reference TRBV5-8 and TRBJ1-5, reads EAGVTQSPTHLIKTRGQQATLRCSPISGHTSVYWYQQALGLGLQFLLWYDEGEERNRGNFPPRFSGRQFPNYSSELNVNALELEDSALYLCASSLHTTGHGDQPQHFGDGTRLSIL.

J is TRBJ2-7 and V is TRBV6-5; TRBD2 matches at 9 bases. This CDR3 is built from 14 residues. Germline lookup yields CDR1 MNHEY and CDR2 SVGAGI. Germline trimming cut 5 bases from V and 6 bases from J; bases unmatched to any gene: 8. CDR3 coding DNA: TGTGCCAGCAGTATTAGCGGGAGAGACGGCGAGCAGTACTTC. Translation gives CASSISGRDGEQYF.

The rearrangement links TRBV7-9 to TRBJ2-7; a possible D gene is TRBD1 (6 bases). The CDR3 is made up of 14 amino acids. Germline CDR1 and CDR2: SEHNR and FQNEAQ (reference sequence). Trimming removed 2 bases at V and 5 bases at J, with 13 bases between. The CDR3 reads CASSLLQGFHEQYF. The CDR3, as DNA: TGTGCCAGCAGCTTACTACAGGGATTCCACGAGCAGTACTTC.

CDR3 sequence: CAIESDNTGELFF. CDR3 bases: TGTGCCATCGAATCGGACAACACCGGGGAGCTGTTTTTT. The chain joins TRBV10-3 to TRBJ2-2; D is undetermined. CDR3 length: 13 amino acids. The germline V and J ends were trimmed by 8 bases and 2 bases, with 9 bases remaining between them. Germline V gene sequence: CDR1 ENHRY, CDR2 SYGVKD.

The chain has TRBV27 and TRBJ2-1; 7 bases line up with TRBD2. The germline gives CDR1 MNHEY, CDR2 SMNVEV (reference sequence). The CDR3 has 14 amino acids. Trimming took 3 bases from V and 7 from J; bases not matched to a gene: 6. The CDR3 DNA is TGTGCCAGCAGTTTGCGGGGGTATTTGAATGAGCAGTTCTTC. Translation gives CASSLRGYLNEQFF.

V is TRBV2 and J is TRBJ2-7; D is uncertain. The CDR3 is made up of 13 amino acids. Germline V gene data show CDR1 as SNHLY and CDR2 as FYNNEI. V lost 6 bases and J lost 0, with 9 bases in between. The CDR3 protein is CASRSESSYEQYF. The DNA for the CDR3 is TGTGCCAGCAGGTCCGAGAGCTCCTACGAGCAGTACTTC.

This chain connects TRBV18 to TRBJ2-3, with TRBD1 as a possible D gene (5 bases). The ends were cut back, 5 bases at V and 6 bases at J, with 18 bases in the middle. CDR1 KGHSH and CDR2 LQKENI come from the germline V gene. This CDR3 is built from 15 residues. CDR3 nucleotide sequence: TGTGCCAGCTCATCCCAGGGCCGCTCGCGGGATACGCAGTATTTT. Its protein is CASSSQGRSRDTQYF.

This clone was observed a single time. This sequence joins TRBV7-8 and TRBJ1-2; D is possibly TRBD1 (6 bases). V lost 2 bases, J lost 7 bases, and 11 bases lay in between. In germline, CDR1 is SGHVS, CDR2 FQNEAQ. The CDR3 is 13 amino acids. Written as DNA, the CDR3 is TGTGCCAGCAGCTTAAGAGGGGGGAGTGGCTACACCTTC. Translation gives CASSLRGGSGYTF.

CDR3 loop: CATMIGQGGAGELFF. As DNA, the CDR3 is TGTGCCACGATGATAGGACAGGGGGGCGCCGGGGAGCTGTTTTTT. The chain uses TRBV10-3 and TRBJ2-2, with 10 bases that match TRBD1. Germline CDR1 reads ENHRY; CDR2 reads SYGVKD. Unmatched junction bases numbered 11, after V lost 10 bases and J lost 6 bases. This CDR3 comprises 15 residues.

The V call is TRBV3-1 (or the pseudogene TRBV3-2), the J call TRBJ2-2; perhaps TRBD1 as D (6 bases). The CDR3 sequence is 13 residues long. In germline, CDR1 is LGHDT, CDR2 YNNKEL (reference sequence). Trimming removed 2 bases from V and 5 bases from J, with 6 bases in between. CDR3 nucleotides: TGTGCCAGCAGCCAAAGGGGGACCGGGGAGCTGTTTTTT. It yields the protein CASSQRGTGELFF.